The TCR beta chain under discussion was sequenced for a study of response to subunit inactivated influenza vaccine. The ends were cut back, 4 bases at V and 6 bases at J, with 13 bases in the middle. The CDR3 contains 14 residues. Germline V gives CDR1 MNHEY, CDR2 SVGAGI. This clonotype came up a few times. Its antigen is undetermined. Study-level findings and limits: The authors offered the suggestion that each seasonal influenza vaccination recruits few new T cells.

TCRdb re-called the RT-PCR reads through MiXCR, storing one row per CDR3 protein. The sample yields around 850,000 distinct CDR3 sequences, around 20% seen once. Material: PBMCs from blood, obtained roughly 5 days after vaccination. This chain links TRBV6-5 with TRBJ1-5, with TRBD1 as a possible D gene (5 bases). The TCR sequence derives from a man over 45 who received an inactivated influenza vaccine. The CDR3 reads CASSSSGAGQPQHF. As DNA, the CDR3 is TGTGCCAGCAGTTCCTCTGGGGCAGGTCAGCCCCAGCATTTT.